The 25 T cell receptor beta chains presented below share a single source sample, sequenced in a study of blood T cell repertoires in COVID-19. The method was immunoSEQ multiplex PCR; TCRdb's version includes in-frame clones alone and lacks a portion of them. The sample includes approximately 490,000 clones, approximately 86% of them seen just once. The sequenced material came from PBMCs or T cells enriched from blood (not recorded which). Receptors originate from a woman younger than 35 who had recovered from COVID-19.

The chain has TRBV30 and TRBJ1-1, with D possibly being TRBD1 (5 bases). Germline CDR1 and CDR2: GTSNPN and SVGIG (reference sequence). The CDR3 has 13 residues. Trimming removed 1 base at V and 1 base at J, with 7 bases between. CDR3 sequence (DNA): TGTGCCTGGAGTGCTGGGGCGAACACTGAAGCTTTCTTT. Translated, it gives CAWSAGANTEAFF.

This clone was detected only once. The rearrangement links TRBV7-6 to TRBJ2-5, with 8 bases that match TRBD1. The trim removed 3 bases at V and 2 bases at J, leaving 8 bases unmatched. Germline V gene sequence: CDR1 SGHVS, CDR2 FNYEAQ. The CDR3 is made up of 16 amino acids. Written as DNA, the CDR3 is TGTGCCAGCAGCTTCCGGACAGGGCCCCGTCAAGAGACCCAGTACTTC. It encodes CASSFRTGPRQETQYF. Complete variable domain (other parts from reference TRBV7-6 and TRBJ2-5): GAGVSQSPRYKVTKRGQDVALRCDPISGHVSLYWYRQALGQGPEFLTYFNYEAQQDKSGLPNDRFSAERPEGSISTLTIQRTEQRDSAMYRCASSFRTGPRQETQYFGPGTRLLVL.

V gene TRBV7-2 combines with J gene TRBJ2-7; 7 positions match TRBD1. The V segment lost 5 bases and the J segment 2 bases; nucleotides outside the gene matches: 6. CDR3 length: 14 residues. Germline assignment: CDR1 SGHTA and CDR2 FQGNSA. CDR3 amino acids: CASSDRQGAYEQYF. Here the CDR3 DNA reads TGTGCCAGCAGCGACAGACAGGGCGCCTACGAGCAGTACTTC.

The table lists this clone with a count of one. The chain couples TRBV5-4 to TRBJ1-3; weak D call: TRBD1 (5 bases). Germline V gene data show CDR1 as SGHNT and CDR2 as YYREEE (reference sequence). The CDR3 has 16 amino acids. Trimming took off 0 bases at V and 0 bases at J, with 10 bases between the two ends. The DNA of the CDR3 is TGTGCCAGCAGCTTGGTGGGGCTGAGCTCTGGAAACACCATATATTTT. Protein product: CASSLVGLSSGNTIYF.

The chain joins TRBV6-4 to TRBJ2-7, with D possibly being TRBD1 (6 bases). Trimming took 7 bases from V and 2 from J, leaving 18 bases between them. The germline V gene encodes CDR1 MRHNA and CDR2 SNTAGT. The CDR3 is 15 residues long. CDR3 sequence reads: CASIPQGGYTYEQYF. The CDR3 DNA follows: TGTGCCAGCATTCCCCAAGGGGGATATACCTACGAGCAGTACTTC.

This sequence joins TRBV5-1 and TRBJ1-1; D uncertain. This CDR3 has 13 residues. The V gene lost 6 bases and the J gene lost 4 bases, with 13 bases spanning the gap. The germline gives CDR1 SGHRS, CDR2 YFSETQ. CDR3: CASMDPGSTEAFF. DNA for the CDR3: TGCGCCAGCATGGACCCCGGGAGCACTGAAGCTTTCTTT.

J is TRBJ1-6 and V is TRBV10-3; possible D gene TRBD1, 5 bases. CDR3 length: 14 amino acids. Germline CDR1 and CDR2: ENHRY and SYGVKD. V lost 8 bases and J lost 7, with 15 bases in between. The CDR3 nucleotides read TGTGCCATCGCCGGAGGGACGGTGAATTCACCCCTCCACTTT. This encodes CAIAGGTVNSPLHF.

This chain connects TRBV11-2 to TRBJ1-2; no definite D call. Trimming cost V 8 bases and J 4 bases, with 14 bases left between them. Germline CDR1 is SGHAT and CDR2 is FQNNGV. CDR3 length equals 13 residues. The CDR3 loop reads CASRGGAGYGYTF. CDR3 in DNA: TGTGCCAGCCGCGGAGGAGCAGGCTATGGCTACACCTTC.

The J gene is TRBJ2-7, the V gene TRBV7-8, with D tentatively TRBD1 (6 bases). V lost 2 bases, J lost 7 bases, and 24 bases lay in between. Germline assignment: CDR1 SGHVS and CDR2 FQNEAQ. The CDR3 totals 17 residues. This CDR3 reads CASSLSGGPLADEEQYF. The CDR3 DNA is TGTGCCAGCAGCTTAAGTGGGGGCCCGCTAGCCGACGAGGAGCAGTACTTC.

The chain joins TRBV7-2 to TRBJ2-5, with a possible D match to TRBD2 (5 bases). The CDR3 has 14 residues. CDR1 is SGHTA, CDR2 FQGNSA, per germline. Trimming cost V 3 bases and J 1 base, with 9 bases left between them. The CDR3: CASSFFGVQETQYF. The CDR3 bases are TGTGCCAGCAGCTTTTTCGGGGTCCAAGAGACCCAGTACTTC. The whole variable domain, remainder taken from reference TRBV7-2 and TRBJ2-5, is GAGVSQSPSNKVTEKGKDVELRCDPISGHTALYWYRQSLGQGLEFLIYFQGNSAPDKSGLPSDRFSAERTGGSVSTLTIQRTQQEDSAVYLCASSFFGVQETQYFGPGTRLLVL.

This clone occurred many times. V gene TRBV6-5 combines with J gene TRBJ2-3, with TRBD2 identical over 10 bases. Germline V gene sequence: CDR1 MNHEY, CDR2 SVGAGI. The length of the CDR3 is 15 residues. V dropped 6 bases and J dropped 1; count of bases not matched to a gene: 4. The CDR3 DNA sequence: TGTGCCAGCAGACTTGGACTAGCGGGCACAGATACGCAGTATTTT. Translating it yields CASRLGLAGTDTQYF.

This clone has just one count. The chain has TRBV4-1 and TRBJ1-2; 7 bases map to TRBD1. Germline CDR1 and CDR2: MGHRA and YSYEKL. With 1 base clipped from V and 2 bases from J, the junction kept 7 bases outside the gene matches. This CDR3 has 16 residues. The CDR3 DNA follows: TGCGCCAGCAGCCAAGCCTCTGAGGGGGCCAACTATGGCTACACCTTC. Protein: CASSQASEGANYGYTF.

This chain links TRBV19 with TRBJ1-2; D might be TRBD1 (6 bases). V was cut by 6 bases and J by 5 bases, with 10 bases left in between. The CDR3 extends over 12 amino acids. Per the germline V gene, CDR1 is LNHDA and CDR2 is SQIVND (reference sequence). The CDR3 DNA sequence: TGTGCCAGTAGGGGGGCCCCGTATGGCTACACCTTC. As protein: CASRGAPYGYTF. Combining the CDR3 with reference TRBV19 and TRBJ1-2 gives the whole variable domain DGGITQSPKYLFRKEGQNVTLSCEQNLNHDAMYWYRQDPGQGLRLIYYSQIVNDFQKGDIAEGYSVSREKKESFPLTVTSAQKNPTAFYLCASRGAPYGYTFGSGTRLTVV.

V is TRBV5-4 and J is TRBJ2-3, with 13 bases identical to TRBD2. Looked up from germline, CDR1 is SGHNT and CDR2 is YYREEE (reference sequence). The junction had 4 bases not matched to a gene; V was cut back by 4 bases and J by 2 bases. The CDR3 has 16 residues. In DNA form, the CDR3 reads TGTGCCAGCAGCCTCGGACTAGCGGGGGACACAGATACGCAGTATTTT. As protein: CASSLGLAGDTDTQYF.

The chain carries TRBV27 and TRBJ2-3; 8 bases align to TRBD2. Germline CDR1 reads MNHEY; CDR2 reads SMNVEV (reference sequence). With V trimmed by 6 bases and J by 8 bases, 22 bases remained unmatched. CDR3 length equals 18 residues. CDR3 nucleotide sequence: TGTGCCAGCAGCGAATCGGGAGCGGGGGTCTTCAGGGGCGGTACGCAGTATTTT. Translated: CASSESGAGVFRGGTQYF.

The CDR3 DNA is TGCAGCGTGGGGACAGGGTGGAACACTGAAGCTTTCTTT. Its protein is CSVGTGWNTEAFF. The V gene is TRBV29-1, the J gene TRBJ1-1, with 9 bases matching TRBD1. CDR3 size: 13 residues. The V gene end was trimmed by 6 bases and the J gene end by 1 base; junction bases not matched to a gene: 3. Germline values: CDR1 SQVTM, CDR2 ANQGSEA.

The chain recombines TRBV5-5 with TRBJ1-6, with 7 bases lining up with TRBD1. Trimming removed 4 bases from V and 14 bases from J; junction bases left unmatched: 9. CDR1 SGHKS and CDR2 YYEKEE come from the germline V gene (reference sequence). This CDR3 region has 13 residues. In DNA, the CDR3 is TGTGCCAGCAGCACGGGACAGCCGACAGCCCTCCACTTT. Its protein is CASSTGQPTALHF. The full variable domain, rest sourced from reference TRBV5-5 and TRBJ1-6, is DAGVTQSPTHLIKTRGQQVTLRCSPISGHKSVSWYQQVLGQGPQFIFQYYEKEERGRGNFPDRFSARQFPNYSSELNVNALLLGDSALYLCASSTGQPTALHFGNGTRLTVT.

The V gene is TRBV7-2, the J gene TRBJ1-1, with 7 bases matching TRBD1. This CDR3 is built from 14 residues. Germline-derived CDR1 and CDR2 are SGHTA and FQGNSA. J lost 5 bases, V lost 4 bases, and 7 bases had no gene match. CDR3 in DNA: TGTGCCAGCAGCTATAGACAGGGCGAGACTGAAGCTTTCTTT. It yields the protein CASSYRQGETEAFF.

The chain links TRBV25-1 to TRBJ1-2; 10 bases are shared with TRBD1. This CDR3 comprises 14 residues. Looked up from germline, CDR1 is MGHDK and CDR2 is SYGVNS. The trim removed 4 bases at V and 6 bases at J, leaving 5 bases unmatched. CDR3 loop: CASSAGTGEDGYTF. The DNA of the CDR3 is TGTGCCAGCAGTGCTGGGACAGGGGAGGATGGCTACACCTTC.

This rearrangement joins TRBV11-2 to TRBJ1-1, with a possible D match to TRBD1 (5 bases). Trimming stripped 1 base from V and 5 bases from J, with 17 bases between. This CDR3 contains 16 residues. Per germline, CDR1 SGHAT and CDR2 FQNNGV. CDR3 sequence reads: CASSLGGQGGGTEAFF. In DNA form, the CDR3 reads TGTGCCAGCAGCTTAGGAGGCCAAGGCGGGGGGACTGAAGCTTTCTTT.

The chain couples TRBV30 to TRBJ1-1; D gene ambiguous. Germline CDR1 reads GTSNPN; CDR2 reads SVGIG (reference sequence). The CDR3 covers 17 residues. Deletions cut 2 bases from V and 1 base from J, with 20 bases between. The CDR3, as DNA: TGTGCCTGGAGTCGATACCTAGACCGATCTGAGAACACTGAAGCTTTCTTT. This translates into CAWSRYLDRSENTEAFF.

J is TRBJ1-1 and V is TRBV5-1; 11 bases are shared with TRBD1. Trimming cost V 0 bases and J 4 bases; bases outside gene matches: 11. The CDR3 has 18 amino acids. Germline lookup yields CDR1 SGHRS and CDR2 YFSETQ. CDR3 region: CASSLGGGTGGRTTEAFF. In DNA, the CDR3 is TGCGCCAGCAGCTTGGGAGGAGGGACAGGGGGAAGGACCACTGAAGCTTTCTTT.

The rearrangement joins TRBV6-5 to TRBJ1-6; D call uncertain. CDR1 is MNHEY, CDR2 SVGAGI, per germline. Between the trimmed V and J ends, which lost 6 bases and 8 bases, there was a span of 11 bases. CDR3 length: 13 amino acids. For the CDR3, the DNA is TGTGCCAGCAGAGAGACTTTGGATTCACCCCTCCACTTT. Amino acids: CASRETLDSPLHF.

The chain joins TRBV2 to TRBJ2-7; D might be TRBD1 (6 bases). The CDR3 consists of 15 residues. The V end lost 6 bases, the J end lost 2 bases, and 17 bases lay between the germline ends. Per the germline V gene, CDR1 is SNHLY and CDR2 is FYNNEI. The CDR3 region is CASRIGQSIPYEQYF. The CDR3 nucleotides read TGTGCCAGCAGGATAGGACAGTCGATACCCTACGAGCAGTACTTC.

The chain couples TRBV20-1 to TRBJ2-7; 7 bases fit TRBD1. The CDR3 runs to 11 residues. CDR1 is DFQATT and CDR2 is SNEGSKA in the germline V gene (reference sequence). The V segment lost 6 bases and the J segment 5 bases; nucleotides outside the gene matches: 4. Here the CDR3 reads CSAIRGNEQYF. The CDR3 DNA reads as TGCAGTGCCATCAGGGGGAACGAGCAGTACTTC.